The sequence of this T cell receptor (beta chain) was determined in a study of T and B cells in COVID-19 patients. General observations from the study: Sorted SARS-CoV-2-responsive or tetramer+ T cells and CD4+, regulatory and CD8+ subsets were not yet sequenced. Highly clonal in active COVID-19, TRB repertoires exceeded healthy-donor diversity and richness at recovery.

In germline, CDR1 is MNHEY, CDR2 SMNVEV (reference sequence). The CDR3 runs to 15 residues. V trimming: 1 base; J trimming: 2 bases; junction bases outside the gene matches: 3. Blood genomic DNA input for TRB amplification was about 240-550 ng. This clonotype has a handful of counts. The antigen is undetermined. Multiplex PCR with BIOMED2 TRB-A/B primer pools amplified TRB rearrangements. TCRdb ran MiXCR on the multiplex PCR reads and lists one entry per CDR3 protein. Of roughly 7,000 distinct CDR3 sequences in the sample, roughly 20% were seen once. Sequencing used blood. The rearrangement links TRBV27 to TRBJ1-1; 8 bases map to TRBD1. The TCR comes from a human donor who had recovered from COVID-19. CDR3 DNA sequence: TGTGCCAGCAGTTTATTTCAGGGGGCCAACACTGAAGCTTTCTTT. It specifies CASSLFQGANTEAFF.